This T cell receptor beta chain was recovered during a study of tumor-infiltrating lymphocytes in oesophageal squamous cell carcinoma. The CDR3 covers 16 residues. Germline V CDR1 and CDR2: MNHEY, SMNVEV (reference sequence). TCRdb recomputed calls from the PCR reads with MiXCR, one row per CDR3 protein. The table has about 19,000 distinct CDR3 sequences, 40% to 50% seen once. The origin of this receptor is a male donor with esophageal squamous cell carcinoma. The chain is built from TRBV27 and TRBJ2-7; D perhaps matches TRBD2 (5 bases). Judging by the DNA end, TRBJ2-1 fits better; the J call may be wrong. Source material: esophageal tumor tissue. As DNA, the CDR3 is TGTGCCAGCAGTTTATCAGGAGGCTCTAAGTACAATGAGCAGTTCTTC. This sequence encodes CASSLSGGSKYNEQFF.